The rows below give T cell receptor beta chains drawn from one sample of a study of chemoradiotherapy in HPV16-positive cancers. Method: immunoSEQ multiplex PCR; TCRdb's copy keeps in-frame clones and lacks some. The data hold more than 35,000 clones, with more than 65% observed a single time. The input for sequencing was blood, taken from a patient who underwent chemoradiotherapy. The receptor set was obtained from a human donor with HPV-associated anogenital cancer. Both conserved end residues are part of each CDR3. D genes are given only for firm matches. The size field is filled for only some rows; it gives once, few, many or a size class.

CDR3 protein: CASSFGTATYEQYF
CDR3 DNA: TGTGCCAGCAGCTTCGGGACAGCCACCTACGAGCAGTACTTC
D gene: TRBD1
clone size: medium-sized
J gene: TRBJ2-7
V gene: TRBV7-2

CDR3 protein: CASSTQAQNTEAFF
CDR3 DNA: TGCGCCAGCAGCACACAGGCACAGAACACTGAAGCTTTCTTT
D gene: -
clone size: -
J gene: TRBJ1-1
V gene: TRBV5-1

CDR3 protein: CSVPVTDTQYF
CDR3 DNA: TGCAGCGTTCCGGTCACAGATACGCAGTATTTT
D gene: -
clone size: once
J gene: TRBJ2-3
V gene: TRBV29-1

CDR3 protein: CASSTSGTVANEQYF
CDR3 DNA: TGTGCCAGCAGTACATCGGGGACAGTCGCCAACGAGCAGTACTTC
D gene: TRBD1
clone size: few
J gene: TRBJ2-7
V gene: TRBV27

CDR3 protein: CASSLYDGTVSYEQYF
CDR3 DNA: TGTGCCAGCAGCTTGTACGACGGGACAGTTTCCTACGAGCAGTACTTC
D gene: TRBD1
clone size: -
J gene: TRBJ2-7
V gene: TRBV7-6

CDR3 protein: CASRDRGMELNTQYF
CDR3 DNA: TGTGCCAGCAGGGACAGGGGAATGGAGCTAAATACGCAGTATTTT
D gene: TRBD1
clone size: -
J gene: TRBJ2-3
V gene: TRBV5-4

CDR3 protein: CASSESGWETQYF
CDR3 DNA: TGCGCCAGCAGTGAGTCGGGATGGGAGACCCAGTACTTC
D gene: -
clone size: -
J gene: TRBJ2-5
V gene: TRBV10-1

CDR3 protein: CASSMRLAGVNTGELFF
CDR3 DNA: TGTGCCAGTAGTATGCGACTAGCGGGGGTTAACACCGGGGAGCTGTTTTTT
D gene: TRBD2
clone size: once
J gene: TRBJ2-2
V gene: TRBV19

CDR3 protein: CASSRTENYGYTF
CDR3 DNA: TGTGCCAGCAGTCGGACAGAGAACTATGGCTACACCTTC
D gene: -
clone size: -
J gene: TRBJ1-2
V gene: TRBV25-1

CDR3 protein: CASSGQGLAVTDTQYF
CDR3 DNA: TGCGCCAGCAGCGGCCAGGGACTAGCGGTCACAGATACGCAGTATTTT
D gene: TRBD2
clone size: -
J gene: TRBJ2-3
V gene: TRBV5-1

CDR3 protein: CASSPQSSGANVLTF
CDR3 DNA: TGTGCCAGCAGCCCTCAGTCCTCTGGGGCCAACGTCCTGACTTTC
D gene: -
clone size: -
J gene: TRBJ2-6
V gene: TRBV7-3

CDR3 protein: CASSLVGTAYASYTF
CDR3 DNA: TGTGCCAGCAGCTTAGTTGGAACAGCGTACGCTTCCTACACCTTC
D gene: -
clone size: -
J gene: TRBJ1-2
V gene: TRBV7-8

CDR3 protein: CASSPRQGTVEQYF
CDR3 DNA: TGTGCCAGCAGCCCGAGACAGGGTACCGTCGAGCAGTACTTC
D gene: TRBD1
clone size: -
J gene: TRBJ2-7
V gene: TRBV9

CDR3 protein: CASSAGGWSPLHF
CDR3 DNA: TGTGCCAGCAGCGCAGGGGGCTGGTCACCCCTCCACTTT
D gene: TRBD1
clone size: -
J gene: TRBJ1-6
V gene: TRBV9

CDR3 protein: CASMSLGVGGENTDTQYF
CDR3 DNA: TGCGCCAGCATGTCGCTGGGGGTAGGAGGCGAGAACACAGATACGCAGTATTTT
D gene: -
clone size: -
J gene: TRBJ2-3
V gene: TRBV10-2

CDR3 protein: CAISEGLNEKLFF
CDR3 DNA: TGTGCCATCAGTGAGGGCCTTAATGAAAAACTGTTTTTT
D gene: -
clone size: few
J gene: TRBJ1-4
V gene: TRBV10-3

CDR3 protein: CASTVVTGGSYEQYF
CDR3 DNA: TGCGCCAGCACCGTCGTTACAGGGGGCTCCTACGAGCAGTACTTC
D gene: TRBD1
clone size: few
J gene: TRBJ2-7
V gene: TRBV5-1

CDR3 protein: CASSSGLYSNQPQHF
CDR3 DNA: TGTGCCAGCAGCTCGGGACTTTATAGCAATCAGCCCCAGCATTTT
D gene: -
clone size: -
J gene: TRBJ1-5
V gene: TRBV5-6

CDR3 protein: CASSKTGTGNTIYF
CDR3 DNA: TGTGCCAGTAGCAAGACAGGGACTGGAAACACCATATATTTT
D gene: TRBD1
clone size: -
J gene: TRBJ1-3
V gene: TRBV19

CDR3 protein: CASSRDYEQFF
CDR3 DNA: TGTGCCAGCAGTCGGGATTATGAGCAGTTCTTC
D gene: -
clone size: -
J gene: TRBJ2-1
V gene: TRBV6-5

CDR3 protein: CASGWGLKETQYF
CDR3 DNA: TGTGCCAGCGGCTGGGGCTTGAAGGAGACCCAGTACTTC
D gene: -
clone size: -
J gene: TRBJ2-5
V gene: TRBV7-9

CDR3 protein: CASILGRGGYTF
CDR3 DNA: TGTGCCAGCATCCTCGGGCGGGGGGGCTACACCTTC
D gene: -
clone size: few
J gene: TRBJ1-2
V gene: TRBV7-2

CDR3 protein: CASKTSEQGSSTGELFF
CDR3 DNA: TGTGCCAGTAAGACGTCGGAACAGGGTTCTTCCACCGGGGAGCTGTTTTTT
D gene: -
clone size: -
J gene: TRBJ2-2
V gene: TRBV19

CDR3 protein: CASSLVSGGRRSGDTQYF
CDR3 DNA: TGCGCCAGCAGCTTGGTGAGCGGGGGGCGGAGGTCTGGAGATACGCAGTATTTT
D gene: TRBD2
clone size: few
J gene: TRBJ2-3
V gene: TRBV5-1

CDR3 protein: CASRTGSEETQYF
CDR3 DNA: TGTGCCAGCAGGACAGGGTCAGAAGAGACCCAGTACTTC
D gene: TRBD1
clone size: -
J gene: TRBJ2-5
V gene: TRBV5-4

CDR3 protein: CASSLRGTEAFF
CDR3 DNA: TGTGCCAGCAGCTTGAGGGGAACTGAAGCTTTCTTT
D gene: -
clone size: -
J gene: TRBJ1-1
V gene: TRBV5-6

CDR3 protein: CATSRDDYRAAYEQYF
CDR3 DNA: TGTGCCACCAGCAGAGATGATTACAGGGCCGCATACGAGCAGTACTTC
D gene: -
clone size: -
J gene: TRBJ2-7
V gene: TRBV15

CDR3 protein: CARRGRFYEQYF
CDR3 DNA: TGTGCCAGGAGGGGGCGATTCTACGAGCAGTACTTC
D gene: TRBD1
clone size: once
J gene: TRBJ2-7
V gene: TRBV6-7

CDR3 protein: CASSQGLQGSGYTF
CDR3 DNA: TGCGCCAGCAGCCAAGGACTACAGGGGAGCGGCTACACCTTC
D gene: TRBD1
clone size: -
J gene: TRBJ1-2
V gene: TRBV4-1

CDR3 protein: CASSLGQPNEQFF
CDR3 DNA: TGTGCCAGCAGCCTCGGACAGCCTAATGAGCAGTTCTTC
D gene: -
clone size: once
J gene: TRBJ2-1
V gene: TRBV7-2

CDR3 protein: CASSRAVAGNTIYF
CDR3 DNA: TGTGCCAGCAGCCGAGCGGTTGCAGGAAACACCATATATTTT
D gene: -
clone size: -
J gene: TRBJ1-3
V gene: TRBV6-5

CDR3 protein: CSVEEGMGPSGYTF
CDR3 DNA: TGCAGCGTTGAAGAAGGGATGGGGCCGAGCGGCTACACCTTC
D gene: -
clone size: few
J gene: TRBJ1-2
V gene: TRBV29-1

CDR3 protein: CASSSPGSATIYF
CDR3 DNA: TGTGCCAGCAGCTCGCCCGGGAGCGCCACCATATATTTT
D gene: -
clone size: few
J gene: TRBJ1-3
V gene: TRBV7-6